These 8 T cell receptor beta chains were all obtained from the same sample, sequenced in a study of T cell responses to AZD1222 COVID-19 vaccine. Some clones are missing from TCRdb's copy, which holds only in-frame ones; the method was immunoSEQ multiplex PCR. The sample has 150,000 to 200,000 clones, around 92% seen once. Sequenced here: peripheral blood, sampled on day 0 of AZD1222 vaccination. The origin of the receptors is an adult in good health.

The V gene is TRBV5-1, the J gene TRBJ2-5; 8 bases map to TRBD2. V was pared by 4 bases and J by 2 bases, with 7 bases of the junction left unmatched. This CDR3 has 15 residues. Germline V gene lookup returns CDR1 SGHRS and CDR2 YFSETQ. CDR3 in amino acids: CASSTRPGGQETQYF. The CDR3 nucleotides are TGCGCCAGCAGCACCCGACCGGGAGGGCAAGAGACCCAGTACTTC. The full variable domain, in which reference TRBV5-1 and TRBJ2-5 provide the parts outside the CDR3, is KAGVTQTPRYLIKTRGQQVTLSCSPISGHRSVSWYQQTPGQGLQFLFEYFSETQRNKGNFPGRFSGRQFSNSRSEMNVSTLELGDSALYLCASSTRPGGQETQYFGPGTRLLVL.

The chain's CDR3 is CASSPSRTGGNQPQHF. Here the CDR3 DNA reads TGTGCCAGCTCGCCTAGTAGGACAGGGGGCAATCAGCCCCAGCATTTT. The rearrangement joins TRBV18 to TRBJ1-5; 9 bases are a match to TRBD1. CDR1 is KGHSH, CDR2 LQKENI, per germline. The ends lost 6 bases at V and 2 bases at J; junction bases unmatched: 8. CDR3 size: 16 residues.

This clone was seen only once. This chain uses TRBV19 with TRBJ2-3; maybe TRBD1 (6 bases). CDR1 is LNHDA, CDR2 SQIVND, per germline (reference sequence). Trimming took off 5 bases at V and 0 bases at J, with 15 bases between the two ends. The length of the CDR3 is 16 residues. CDR3 residues: CASSERGGPSTDTQYF. DNA for the CDR3: TGTGCCAGTAGTGAACGAGGGGGACCTAGCACAGATACGCAGTATTTT.

This clone was seen once. This rearrangement joins TRBV7-2 to TRBJ1-5, with D maybe TRBD1 (6 bases). The CDR3 has 13 amino acids. CDR1 and CDR2 from the germline V gene are SGHTA and FQGNSA. Between the trimmed V and J ends, which lost 4 bases and 4 bases, there was a span of 8 bases. The chain's CDR3 is CASSSGQNQPQHF. CDR3 bases: TGTGCCAGCAGCTCCGGACAGAATCAGCCCCAGCATTTT.

This chain links TRBV2 with TRBJ1-1; tentative D call: TRBD1 (5 bases). Trimming removed 10 bases from V and 1 base from J, with 13 bases in between. The germline CDR1 and CDR2 sequences are SNHLY and FYNNEI. The CDR3 runs to 13 residues. This CDR3 is CAIQVGGNTEAFF. DNA for the CDR3: TGTGCCATCCAGGTGGGGGGGAACACTGAAGCTTTCTTT.

The table lists this clone with a few counts. CDR3 sequence reads: CSASSGGREQYF. CDR3 sequence (DNA): TGCAGTGCTAGTTCGGGGGGCCGCGAGCAGTACTTC. The rearrangement links TRBV20-1 to TRBJ2-7; tentatively, D is TRBD2 (7 bases). Looked up from germline, CDR1 is DFQATT and CDR2 is SNEGSKA (reference sequence). This CDR3 is 12 amino acids long. The V and J ends lost 3 bases and 6 bases respectively, with 12 bases between them.

This clone was counted a few times. The rearrangement links TRBV28 to TRBJ1-6; 8 bases fit TRBD1. The germline V gene encodes CDR1 MDHEN and CDR2 SYDVKM. The ends lost 7 bases at V and 8 bases at J; junction bases unmatched: 13. This CDR3 spans 16 amino acids. CDR3 sequence reads: CASKYRTGLTHSPLHF. The CDR3 DNA follows: TGTGCCAGCAAATATCGGACAGGGCTTACACATTCACCCCTCCACTTT.

This clone was observed a single time. The genes are TRBV5-5 and TRBJ2-5, with 7 bases aligning to TRBD2. With 3 bases clipped from V and 9 bases from J, the junction kept 11 bases outside the gene matches. There are 14 residues in the CDR3. CDR1 is SGHKS, CDR2 YYEKEE, per germline (reference sequence). DNA of the CDR3: TGTGCCAGCAGCTCCCGGGGGGTCCAAGAAGCCCAGTACTTC. Protein product: CASSSRGVQEAQYF.